This T cell receptor (beta chain) was observed in a study of T cells after yellow fever vaccination. Study-level findings and limits: Repertoires obtained by FACS sorting could include abundant clonotypes that entered as contaminants from the bulk population. Re-detected after boosting: most primary clones, 95% to 98% of CD4 and about 90% of CD8.

TCR cDNA, made by 5'RACE template switching, carried an added universal primer site and UMIs. TCRdb used MiXCR to reprocess the 5' RACE reads, holding one entry per CDR3 protein. The repertoire holds 300,000 or so distinct CDR3 sequences, with approximately 8% as singletons. The V and J ends lost 1 base and 4 bases respectively, with 14 bases between them. This CDR3 region has 16 residues. From germline, CDR1 is SGHTA and CDR2 FQGNSA. For this clonotype: What it binds is unknown.

This TCR derives from a young man who received the YFV17D yellow fever vaccine. Sequenced material: CD4+ T cells sorted from PBMCs, taken 5 days after the yellow fever booster vaccination. The V call is TRBV7-2, the J call TRBJ1-5; weak D call: TRBD1 (6 bases). The CDR3 region has the DNA TGTGCCAGCAGCTTAGTGGGCAGGGGCTCAAATCAGCCCCAGCATTTT. Protein: CASSLVGRGSNQPQHF.